This record looks at one TCR beta chain sequence and its context. What it recognizes is unknown. The study ran its PCR with 60 Vbeta and 13 Jbeta primers. Using immunoSEQ multiplex PCR, the repertoire was profiled, and TCRdb retains in-frame clones only, with some absent. The table lists around 85,000 clones, less than 80% of them singletons. The data are from a study of cytomegalovirus exposure and HLA in healthy donors. The study, taken as a whole, reports: Some V segments, including TRBV6-2 and TRBV6-3, were excluded as indistinguishable. From TCR beta sequences, most subjects' HLA-A and HLA-B alleles were reportedly predicted accurately.

The CDR3 contains 17 residues. Trimming at V came to 3 bases and at J to 5 bases, leaving 18 bases not matched to a gene. The germline V gene has CDR1 SQVTM and CDR2 ANQGSEA. The sequence was obtained from a man aged 25-40 years in good health and CMV-seropositive. The sequencing sample was made of PBMCs. This chain connects TRBV29-1 to TRBJ2-5; the match to TRBD2 covers 7 bases. The CDR3 reads CSVDGYRGEAGGETQYF. The CDR3 DNA reads as TGCAGCGTTGACGGTTATCGGGGGGAGGCCGGGGGGGAGACCCAGTACTTC.